A single sample is the source of the 8 T cell receptor beta chains below, sequenced in a study of CXCR3-negative and CXCR3-positive naive CD8 T cells. In preparing the TRB cDNA libraries, 5' RACE with UMI labels was used. TCRdb re-called the 5' RACE reads and shows each CDR3 protein once, DNA omitted. This repertoire comprises around 24,000 distinct CDR3 sequences; its ten largest clones make up roughly 3.9%. Material for sequencing was naive CXCR3- CD8+ T cells from blood. Indicated subset: CD45RO-CCR7+CD27+CD95- naive CD8+ T cells lacking CXCR3 (TNR3-). The receptors here all came from a human donor in good health. Some clones in this sample may be carry-over from other donors' samples.

CDR3 region: CASSSRQDPSGGVTYEQYF. J is TRBJ2-7 and V is TRBV28; lacking DNA, the TRBD2 call made by TCRdb goes unchecked. Germline lookup yields CDR1 MDHEN and CDR2 SYDVKM. The CDR3 has 19 residues.

The gene calls are TRBV5-1 and TRBJ2-7; the D gene TCRdb calls, TRBD1, cannot be checked with no DNA. Germline CDR1 SGHRS, CDR2 YFSETQ. This CDR3 has 14 residues. CDR3: CASSLRGGTREQYF.

The chain recombines TRBV29-1 with TRBJ2-5; TCRdb proposes TRBD1, but this gene call is untestable without DNA. The germline V gene encodes CDR1 SQVTM and CDR2 ANQGSEA. The CDR3 consists of 17 residues. CDR3 protein: CSVVPLSDTGKQETQYF.

V gene TRBV28 combines with J gene TRBJ1-1; the TCRdb D gene call, TRBD1, has no DNA to confirm it. Germline-derived CDR1 and CDR2 are MDHEN and SYDVKM. The CDR3 loop spans 15 amino acids. The CDR3 sequence: CASSLQGALMTEAFF.

The chain employs TRBV7-2 and TRBJ2-7. The CDR3 sequence is 15 residues long. CDR1 SGHTA and CDR2 FQGNSA come from the germline V gene. CDR3 region: CASSFKDRTSYEQYF.

CDR3 in amino acids: CASSPRQGTPYEQYF. J is TRBJ2-7 and V is TRBV28; TCRdb outputs TRBD1, but without DNA this stays unchecked. The CDR3 runs to 15 residues. The germline V gene has CDR1 MDHEN and CDR2 SYDVKM.

V and J are TRBV6-2 or TRBV6-3 and TRBJ1-1; TCRdb's assignment of TRBD1 cannot be checked, as there is no DNA. Per germline, CDR1 MNHEY and CDR2 SVGEGT. The CDR3 has 13 residues. Here the CDR3 reads CASSHRENTEAFF.

The chain links TRBV14 to TRBJ2-2; TCRdb lists TRBD1, though no DNA is available to test this call. Germline loops: CDR1 SGHDN, CDR2 FVKESK. This CDR3 is 14 amino acids long. The CDR3 spells CASRGTGNTGELFF. Full variable domain (rest looked up from reference TRBV14 and TRBJ2-2): EAGVTQFPSHSVIEKGQTVTLRCDPISGHDNLYWYRRVMGKEIKFLLHFVKESKQDESGMPNNRFLAERTGGTYSTLKVQPAELEDSGVYFCASRGTGNTGELFFGEGSRLTVL.